Sequencing of this TCR beta chain was carried out in a study of radiotherapy plus CTLA-4 blockade in lung cancer. Trimming shortened V by 0 bases and J by 0 bases, and 6 bases separated the two germline ends. This CDR3 has 14 amino acids. Germline V gives CDR1 MDHEN, CDR2 SYDVKM. Only in-frame clones appear in the TCRdb table, and some are missing; sequencing was by immunoSEQ multiplex PCR. Here the sample spans over 75,000 clones, 80% to 85% being singletons. This sample comprised peripheral blood, obtained from a patient treated with radiotherapy plus ipilimumab. The source is a human donor with non-small cell lung cancer who had stable disease on radiotherapy plus ipilimumab. The chain has TRBV28 and TRBJ2-7, with D perhaps TRBD1 (6 bases). This CDR3 reads CASSLWDSSYEQYF. The CDR3 DNA sequence: TGTGCCAGCAGTTTATGGGACAGCTCCTACGAGCAGTACTTC.